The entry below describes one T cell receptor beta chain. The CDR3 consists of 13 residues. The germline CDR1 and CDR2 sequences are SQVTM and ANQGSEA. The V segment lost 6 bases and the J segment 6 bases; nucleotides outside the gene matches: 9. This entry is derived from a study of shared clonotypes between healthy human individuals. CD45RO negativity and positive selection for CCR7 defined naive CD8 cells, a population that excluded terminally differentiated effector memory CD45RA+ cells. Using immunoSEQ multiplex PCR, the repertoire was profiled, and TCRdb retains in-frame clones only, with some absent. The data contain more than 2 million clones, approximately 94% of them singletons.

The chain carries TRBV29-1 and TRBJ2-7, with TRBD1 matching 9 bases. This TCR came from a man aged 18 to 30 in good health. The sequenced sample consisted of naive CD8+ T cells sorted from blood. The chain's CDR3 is CSVVTGGMGEQYF. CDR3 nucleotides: TGCAGCGTAGTGACAGGGGGTATGGGCGAGCAGTACTTC.